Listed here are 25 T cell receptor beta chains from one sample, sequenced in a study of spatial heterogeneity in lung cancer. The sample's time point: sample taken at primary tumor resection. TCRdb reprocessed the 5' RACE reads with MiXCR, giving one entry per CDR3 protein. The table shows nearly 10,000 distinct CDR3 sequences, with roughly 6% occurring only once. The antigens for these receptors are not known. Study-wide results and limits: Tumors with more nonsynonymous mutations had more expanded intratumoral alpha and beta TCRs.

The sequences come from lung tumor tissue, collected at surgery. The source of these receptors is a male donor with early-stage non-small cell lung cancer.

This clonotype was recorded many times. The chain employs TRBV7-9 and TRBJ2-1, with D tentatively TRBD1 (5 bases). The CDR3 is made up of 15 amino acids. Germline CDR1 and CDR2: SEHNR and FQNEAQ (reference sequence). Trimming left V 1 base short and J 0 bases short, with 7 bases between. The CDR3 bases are TGTGCCAGCAGCTTAGACAGGAACTCCTACAATGAGCAGTTCTTC. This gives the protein CASSLDRNSYNEQFF.

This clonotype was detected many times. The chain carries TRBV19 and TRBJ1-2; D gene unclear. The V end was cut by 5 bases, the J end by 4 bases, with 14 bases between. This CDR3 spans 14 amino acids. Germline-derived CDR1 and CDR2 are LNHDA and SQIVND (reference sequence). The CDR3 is CASSLGLSPYGYTF. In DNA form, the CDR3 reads TGTGCCAGTAGTTTGGGTCTTTCTCCCTATGGCTACACCTTC.

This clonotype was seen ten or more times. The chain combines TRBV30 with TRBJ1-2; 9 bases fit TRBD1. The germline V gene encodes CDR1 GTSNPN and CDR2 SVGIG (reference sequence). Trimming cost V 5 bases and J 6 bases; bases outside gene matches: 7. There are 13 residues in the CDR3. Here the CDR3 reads CAWEGDRAHGYTF. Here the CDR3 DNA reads TGTGCCTGGGAGGGGGACAGGGCGCATGGCTACACCTTC. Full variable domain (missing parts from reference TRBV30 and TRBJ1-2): SQTIHQWPATLVQPVGSPLSLECTVEGTSNPNLYWYRQAAGRGLQLLFYSVGIGQISSEVPQNLSASRPQDRQFILSSKKLLLSDSGFYLCAWEGDRAHGYTFGSGTRLTVV.

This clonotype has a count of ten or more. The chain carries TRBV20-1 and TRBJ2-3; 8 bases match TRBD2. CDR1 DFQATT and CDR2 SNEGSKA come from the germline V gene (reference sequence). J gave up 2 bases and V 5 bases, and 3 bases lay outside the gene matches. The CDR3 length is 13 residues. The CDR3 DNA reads TGCAGTGCTGTAGCGGGGAACACAGATACGCAGTATTTT. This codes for CSAVAGNTDTQYF.

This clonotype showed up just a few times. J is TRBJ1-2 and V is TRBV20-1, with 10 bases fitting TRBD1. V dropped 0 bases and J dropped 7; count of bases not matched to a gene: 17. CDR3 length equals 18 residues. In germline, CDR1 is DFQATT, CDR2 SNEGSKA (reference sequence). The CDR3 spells CSARDLFSPDRGLRGYTF. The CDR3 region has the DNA TGCAGTGCTAGAGATTTGTTTTCCCCGGACAGGGGGTTGCGTGGCTACACCTTC.

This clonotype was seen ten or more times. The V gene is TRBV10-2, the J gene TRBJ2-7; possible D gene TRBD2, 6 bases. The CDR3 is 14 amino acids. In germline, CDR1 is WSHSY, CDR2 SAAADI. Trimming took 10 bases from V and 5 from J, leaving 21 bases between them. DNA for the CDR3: TGCGCCACCAAACTAGTTAGGAGGGCCGACGAGCAGTACGTC. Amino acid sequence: CATKLVRRADEQYV.

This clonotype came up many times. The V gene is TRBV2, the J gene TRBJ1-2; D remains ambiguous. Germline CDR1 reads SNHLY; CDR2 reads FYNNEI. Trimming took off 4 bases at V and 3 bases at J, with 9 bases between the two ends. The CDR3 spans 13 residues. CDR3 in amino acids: CASSGTKDYGYTF. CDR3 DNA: TGTGCCAGCAGTGGTACGAAAGACTATGGCTACACCTTC.

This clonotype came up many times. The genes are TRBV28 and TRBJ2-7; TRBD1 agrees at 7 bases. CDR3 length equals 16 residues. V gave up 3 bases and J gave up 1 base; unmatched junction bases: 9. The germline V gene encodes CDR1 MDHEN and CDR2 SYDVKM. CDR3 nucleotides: TGTGCCAGCAGTTTCTCAGGGCAGGGGGTTTCCTACGAGCAGTACTTC. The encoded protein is CASSFSGQGVSYEQYF.

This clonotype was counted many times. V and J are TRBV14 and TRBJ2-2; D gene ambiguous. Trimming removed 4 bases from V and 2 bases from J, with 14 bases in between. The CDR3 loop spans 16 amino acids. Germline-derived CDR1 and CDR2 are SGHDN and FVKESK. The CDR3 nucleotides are TGTGCCAGCAGCCCGCTCGACATGTTTAACACCGGGGAGCTGTTTTTT. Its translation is CASSPLDMFNTGELFF.

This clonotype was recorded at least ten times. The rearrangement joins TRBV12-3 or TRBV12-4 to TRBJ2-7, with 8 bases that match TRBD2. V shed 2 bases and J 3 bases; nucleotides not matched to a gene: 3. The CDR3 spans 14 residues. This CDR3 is CASSLLAGSYEQYF. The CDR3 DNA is TGTGCCAGCAGTTTACTAGCGGGCAGCTACGAGCAGTACTTC.

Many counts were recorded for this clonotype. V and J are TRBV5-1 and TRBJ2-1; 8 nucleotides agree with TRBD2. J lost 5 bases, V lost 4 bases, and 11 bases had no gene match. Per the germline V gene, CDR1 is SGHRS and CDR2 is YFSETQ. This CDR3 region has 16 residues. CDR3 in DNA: TGCGCCAGCAGCACAGGTGGCGGGAGGATCCACAATGAGCAGTTCTTC. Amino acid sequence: CASSTGGGRIHNEQFF.

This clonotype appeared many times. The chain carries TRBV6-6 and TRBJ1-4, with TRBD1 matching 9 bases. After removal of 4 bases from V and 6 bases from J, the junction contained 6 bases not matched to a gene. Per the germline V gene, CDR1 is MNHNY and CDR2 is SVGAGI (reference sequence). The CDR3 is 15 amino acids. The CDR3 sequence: CASSSHRGRHEKLFF. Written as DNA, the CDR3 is TGTGCCAGCAGTTCCCACAGGGGGCGGCATGAAAAACTGTTTTTT.

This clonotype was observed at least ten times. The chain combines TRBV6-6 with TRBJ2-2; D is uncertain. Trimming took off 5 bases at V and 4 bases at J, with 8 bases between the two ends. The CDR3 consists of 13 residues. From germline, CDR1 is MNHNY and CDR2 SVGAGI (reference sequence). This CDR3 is CASSDRSTGELFF. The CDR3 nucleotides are TGTGCCAGCAGTGACCGCTCCACCGGGGAGCTGTTTTTT.

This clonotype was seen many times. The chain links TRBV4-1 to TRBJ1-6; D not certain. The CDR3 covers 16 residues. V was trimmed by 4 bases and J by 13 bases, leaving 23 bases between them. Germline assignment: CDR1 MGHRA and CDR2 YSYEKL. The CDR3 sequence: CASSPTATRTSSPLHF. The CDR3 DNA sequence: TGCGCCAGCAGCCCCACTGCTACACGGACCTCGTCTCCCCTCCACTTT.

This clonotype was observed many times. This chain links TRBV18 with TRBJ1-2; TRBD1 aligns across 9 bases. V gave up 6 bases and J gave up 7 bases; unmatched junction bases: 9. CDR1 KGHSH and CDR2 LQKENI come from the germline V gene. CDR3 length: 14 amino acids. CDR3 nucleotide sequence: TGTGCCAGCTCGCCCGGGACAGGGCGGTTTGGCTACACCTTC. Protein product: CASSPGTGRFGYTF.

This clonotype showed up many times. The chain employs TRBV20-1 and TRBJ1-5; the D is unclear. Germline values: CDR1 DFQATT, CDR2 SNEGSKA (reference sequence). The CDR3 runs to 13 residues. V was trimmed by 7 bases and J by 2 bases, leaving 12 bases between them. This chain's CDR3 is CSVGGKGNQPQHF. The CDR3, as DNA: TGCAGTGTGGGAGGGAAGGGCAATCAGCCCCAGCATTTT.

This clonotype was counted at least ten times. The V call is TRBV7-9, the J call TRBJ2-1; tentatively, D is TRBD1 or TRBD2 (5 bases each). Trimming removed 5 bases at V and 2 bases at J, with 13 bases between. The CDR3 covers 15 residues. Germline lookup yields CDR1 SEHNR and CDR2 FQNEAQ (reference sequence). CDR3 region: CASSPQLGAYNEQFF. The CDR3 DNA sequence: TGTGCCAGCAGCCCCCAACTAGGGGCCTACAATGAGCAGTTCTTC.

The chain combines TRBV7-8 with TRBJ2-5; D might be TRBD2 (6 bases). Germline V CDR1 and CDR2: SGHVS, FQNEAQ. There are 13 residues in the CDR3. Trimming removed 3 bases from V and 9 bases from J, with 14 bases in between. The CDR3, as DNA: TGTGCCAGCAGCTTGGGACTGACAGCCGCCCAGTACTTC. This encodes CASSLGLTAAQYF.

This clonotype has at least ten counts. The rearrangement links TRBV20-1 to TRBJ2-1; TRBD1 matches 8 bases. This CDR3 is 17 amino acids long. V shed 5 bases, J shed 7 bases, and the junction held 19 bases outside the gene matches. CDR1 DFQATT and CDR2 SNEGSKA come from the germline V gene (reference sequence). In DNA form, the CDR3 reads TGCAGTGCTGCCAGACGCCGGGACAGGATCCAGGGGAATGAGCAGTTCTTC. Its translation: CSAARRRDRIQGNEQFF.

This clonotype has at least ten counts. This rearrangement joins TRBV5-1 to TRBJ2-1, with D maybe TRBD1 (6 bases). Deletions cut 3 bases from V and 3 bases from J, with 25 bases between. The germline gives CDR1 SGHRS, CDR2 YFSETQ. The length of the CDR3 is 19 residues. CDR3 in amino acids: CASSSHRDKPSLLYNEQFF. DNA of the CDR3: TGCGCCAGCAGCTCCCATCGGGACAAACCGTCCTTACTCTACAATGAGCAGTTCTTC.

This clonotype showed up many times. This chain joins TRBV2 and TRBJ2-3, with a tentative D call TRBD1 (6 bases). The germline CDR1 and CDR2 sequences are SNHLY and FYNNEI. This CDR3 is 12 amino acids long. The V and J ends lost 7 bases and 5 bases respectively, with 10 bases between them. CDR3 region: CASTDSRDTQYF. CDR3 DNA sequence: TGTGCCAGCACGGACAGCCGAGATACGCAGTATTTT. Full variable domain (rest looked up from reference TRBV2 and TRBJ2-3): EPEVTQTPSHQVTQMGQEVILRCVPISNHLYFYWYRQILGQKVEFLVSFYNNEISEKSEIFDDQFSVERPDGSNFTLKIRSTKLEDSAMYFCASTDSRDTQYFGPGTRLTVL.

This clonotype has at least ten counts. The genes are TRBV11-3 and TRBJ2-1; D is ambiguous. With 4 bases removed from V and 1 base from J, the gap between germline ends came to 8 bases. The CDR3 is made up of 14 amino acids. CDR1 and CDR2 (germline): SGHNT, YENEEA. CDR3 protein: CASSYDRSYNEQFF. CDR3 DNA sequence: TGTGCCAGCAGCTACGATAGGTCCTACAATGAGCAGTTCTTC.

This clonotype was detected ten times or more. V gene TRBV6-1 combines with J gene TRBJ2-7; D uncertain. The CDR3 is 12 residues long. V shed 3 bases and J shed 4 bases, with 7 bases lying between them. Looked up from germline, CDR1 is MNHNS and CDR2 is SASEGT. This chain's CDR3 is CASSERKYEQYV. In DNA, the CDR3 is TGTGCCAGCAGTGAGCGGAAATACGAGCAGTACGTC.

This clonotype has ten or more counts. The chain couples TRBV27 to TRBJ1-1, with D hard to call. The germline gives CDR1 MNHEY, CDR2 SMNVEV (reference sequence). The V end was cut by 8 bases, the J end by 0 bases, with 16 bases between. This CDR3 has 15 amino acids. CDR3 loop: CASGPRSQLNTEAFF. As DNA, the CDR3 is TGTGCCAGCGGTCCCCGTTCACAGTTGAACACTGAAGCTTTCTTT.

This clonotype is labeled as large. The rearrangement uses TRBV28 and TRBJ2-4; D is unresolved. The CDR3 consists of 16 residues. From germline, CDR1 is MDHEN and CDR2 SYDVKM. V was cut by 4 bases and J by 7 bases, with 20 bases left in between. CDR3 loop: CASSSPAESRGNIQYF. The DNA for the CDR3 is TGTGCCAGCAGTTCCCCGGCCGAGAGTCGTGGGAACATTCAGTACTTC. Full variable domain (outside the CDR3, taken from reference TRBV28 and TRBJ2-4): DVKVTQSSRYLVKRTGEKVFLECVQDMDHENMFWYRQDPGLGLRLIYFSYDVKMKEKGDIPEGYSVSREKKERFSLILESASTNQTSMYLCASSSPAESRGNIQYFGAGTRLSVL.